These 24 T cell receptor beta chains originate from one sample sequenced in a study of beta chain features in type 1 diabetes. Study results and limitations: There was a moderate but significant shortening of TCRB CDR3s in all four CD4+ subsets of Type 1 diabetes patients.

The entirety of the isolated RNA underwent reverse transcription, so expressed TCRB transcripts were sequenced. The protocol was immunoSEQ multiplex PCR, while the TCRdb copy is restricted to in-frame clones and leaves out a portion. The profile covers 120,000 to 150,000 clones, with around an eighth appearing a single time and 1.3% taken by the ten largest. These receptors lack a known antigen. Sequencing used central memory CD4+ T cells from blood. The receptor source for this set is a young man with type 1 diabetes.

The V call is TRBV10-3, the J call TRBJ2-3; 8 nucleotides agree with TRBD1. Germline CDR1 ENHRY, CDR2 SYGVKD. The junction had 6 bases not matched to a gene; V was cut back by 3 bases and J by 4 bases. The CDR3 has 15 amino acids. As DNA, the CDR3 is TGTGCCATCAGTGATCAGGGGGCGACCCCAGATACGCAGTATTTT. Amino acid sequence: CAISDQGATPDTQYF.

The genes are TRBV7-9 and TRBJ1-2; D not resolved. V shed 3 bases and J shed 6 bases, with 8 bases lying between them. In germline, CDR1 is SEHNR, CDR2 FQNEAQ (reference sequence). The CDR3 spans 12 residues. The CDR3 reads CASSFSWDGYTF. The CDR3 DNA reads as TGTGCCAGCAGCTTTAGCTGGGATGGCTACACCTTC.

V gene TRBV7-8 combines with J gene TRBJ1-1; D is perhaps TRBD1 (5 bases). V shed 0 bases and J shed 5 bases, with 13 bases lying between them. The CDR3 consists of 15 residues. The germline CDR1 and CDR2 sequences are SGHVS and FQNEAQ. This CDR3 is CASSLAPRVETEAFF. The CDR3 bases are TGTGCCAGCAGCTTAGCACCCAGGGTTGAGACTGAAGCTTTCTTT.

The genes are TRBV9 and TRBJ1-5; 11 bases are a match to TRBD1. Germline V gene data show CDR1 as SGDLS and CDR2 as YYNGEE. This CDR3 spans 15 amino acids. V lost 4 bases to trimming and J lost 6 bases; unmatched junction nucleotides: 6. Written as DNA, the CDR3 is TGTGCCAGCAGCCCGTCGGGACAGGGGGGTCAGCCCCAGCATTTT. It encodes CASSPSGQGGQPQHF.

This clone was observed a single time. The rearrangement links TRBV19 to TRBJ1-6; 8 positions agree with TRBD1. Germline-derived CDR1 and CDR2 are LNHDA and SQIVND (reference sequence). The CDR3 extends over 14 amino acids. Germline trimming cut 8 bases from V and 5 bases from J; bases unmatched to any gene: 5. The CDR3 reads CASAGGDHNSPLHF. The DNA for the CDR3 is TGTGCCAGTGCAGGGGGCGACCATAATTCACCCCTCCACTTT.

Only a few counts were recorded for this clone. The chain has TRBV7-2 and TRBJ1-6; D gene ambiguous. The germline V gene encodes CDR1 SGHTA and CDR2 FQGNSA. This CDR3 contains 11 residues. V was pared by 5 bases and J by 6 bases, with 2 bases between. The CDR3 loop reads CASSANSPLHF. The CDR3 DNA reads TGTGCCAGCAGCGCTAATTCACCCCTCCACTTT.

This clone was seen repeatedly, ten times or more. The chain couples TRBV7-9 to TRBJ2-3; D possibly corresponds to TRBD2 (6 bases). V was clipped by 2 bases and J by 3 bases, with 12 bases between them. The CDR3 runs 15 residues. Per the germline V gene, CDR1 is SEHNR and CDR2 is FQNEAQ (reference sequence). The CDR3 DNA sequence: TGTGCCAGCAGCTTACGGGGAGGCGGAACAGATACGCAGTATTTT. Protein product: CASSLRGGGTDTQYF.

The chain links TRBV18 to TRBJ1-6, with a tentative D call TRBD1 (5 bases). Germline loops: CDR1 KGHSH, CDR2 LQKENI. The CDR3 has 14 residues. V lost 5 bases, J lost 9 bases, and 14 bases lay in between. The CDR3 bases are TGTGCCAGCTCAGACAGTGGAGGACTTTCACCCCTCCACTTT. Protein: CASSDSGGLSPLHF. Full variable domain (remainder filled in from reference TRBV18 and TRBJ1-6): NAGVMQNPRHLVRRRGQEARLRCSPMKGHSHVYWYRQLPEEGLKFMVYLQKENIIDESGMPKERFSAEFPKEGPSILRIQQVVRGDSAAYFCASSDSGGLSPLHFGNGTRLTVT.

This chain links TRBV4-2 with TRBJ1-3; 10 bases fit TRBD1. The CDR3 contains 16 residues. Germline V gene lookup returns CDR1 LGHNA and CDR2 YNFKEQ. V shed 0 bases, J shed 2 bases, and the junction held 1 base outside the gene matches. CDR3 nucleotide sequence: TGTGCCAGCAGCCAAGAGGGGACAGGGGCTGGAAACACCATATATTTT. It specifies CASSQEGTGAGNTIYF.

The rearrangement uses TRBV30 and TRBJ2-7; the D gene is possibly TRBD2 (5 bases). There are 14 residues in the CDR3. Germline CDR1 is GTSNPN and CDR2 is SVGIG (reference sequence). Trimming took 2 bases from V and 7 from J, leaving 18 bases between them. DNA of the CDR3: TGTGCCTGGAGTTTCAACAGCGGCCTGGGGGAGCAGTACTTC. Translating it yields CAWSFNSGLGEQYF.

This clone was found many times. The chain recombines TRBV21-1 with TRBJ2-7; TRBD2, the table's D call, was not compared with the DNA. TRBV21-1 is a pseudogene segment. The CDR3 is 13 residues long. CDR3 sequence: CASSILSSYEQYF. The CDR3 nucleotides read TGTGCCAGCAGCATATTGAGCTCCTACGAGCAGTACTTC.

The V call is TRBV4-1, the J call TRBJ2-3; no clear D gene. The CDR3 has 14 residues. Germline CDR1 reads MGHRA; CDR2 reads YSYEKL. Trimming left V 4 bases short and J 4 bases short, with 12 bases between. The chain's CDR3 is CASSPLIDPDTQYF. The CDR3 DNA is TGCGCCAGCAGCCCCCTAATCGATCCAGATACGCAGTATTTT.

This clone has a count of ten or more. This specimen includes other DNA sequences encoding the same CDR3. The genes are TRBV30 and TRBJ1-5; no clear D gene. The CDR3 loop spans 13 amino acids. CDR1 GTSNPN and CDR2 SVGIG come from the germline V gene (reference sequence). The germline V and J ends were trimmed by 1 base and 0 bases, with 4 bases remaining between them. The chain's CDR3 is CAWSEDSNQPQHF. The CDR3 DNA sequence: TGTGCCTGGAGTGAGGATAGCAATCAGCCCCAGCATTTT.

This clone has only a few counts. The chain is built from TRBV5-1 and TRBJ2-5; D is uncertain. The CDR3 has 14 amino acids. V lost 0 bases and J lost 5, with 11 bases in between. Germline V CDR1 and CDR2: SGHRS, YFSETQ. This chain's CDR3 is CASSLAVDRETQYF. The CDR3 DNA reads TGCGCCAGCAGCTTGGCTGTGGATCGGGAGACCCAGTACTTC. The full variable domain, with the rest looked up from reference TRBV5-1 and TRBJ2-5, is KAGVTQTPRYLIKTRGQQVTLSCSPISGHRSVSWYQQTPGQGLQFLFEYFSETQRNKGNFPGRFSGRQFSNSRSEMNVSTLELGDSALYLCASSLAVDRETQYFGPGTRLLVL.

The V gene is TRBV7-3, the J gene TRBJ2-3; TRBD2 matches at 8 bases. Trimming removed 5 bases from V and 3 bases from J; junction bases left unmatched: 10. CDR1 SGHTA and CDR2 FQGTGA come from the germline V gene. The CDR3 is 16 amino acids. The CDR3 coding sequence is TGTGCCAGCAGCCAAGGGACTAGTGCGAAAACAGATACGCAGTATTTT. This translates into CASSQGTSAKTDTQYF. The full variable domain, rest sourced from reference TRBV7-3 and TRBJ2-3, is GAGVSQTPSNKVTEKGKYVELRCDPISGHTALYWYRQSLGQGPEFLIYFQGTGAADDSGLPNDRFFAVRPEGSVSTLKIQRTERGDSAVYLCASSQGTSAKTDTQYFGPGTRLTVL.

This clone was observed a few times. This chain connects TRBV7-9 to TRBJ1-1; no clear D. Germline-derived CDR1 and CDR2 are SEHNR and FQNEAQ (reference sequence). Trimming removed 3 bases at V and 5 bases at J, with 16 bases between. This CDR3 region has 15 residues. In DNA, the CDR3 is TGTGCCAGCAGCTTCCACCGGGGAGAAGGGACTGAAGCTTTCTTT. It specifies CASSFHRGEGTEAFF.

V and J are TRBV19 and TRBJ1-2; 9 bases are a match to TRBD1. Germline V CDR1 and CDR2: LNHDA, SQIVND (reference sequence). This CDR3 is 13 amino acids long. Germline trimming cut 6 bases from V and 7 bases from J; bases unmatched to any gene: 6. In nucleotides, the CDR3 is TGTGCCAGTAGGATACAGGGGGCCGGTGGCTACACCTTC. Its protein product is CASRIQGAGGYTF. Full variable domain (remainder filled in from reference TRBV19 and TRBJ1-2): DGGITQSPKYLFRKEGQNVTLSCEQNLNHDAMYWYRQDPGQGLRLIYYSQIVNDFQKGDIAEGYSVSREKKESFPLTVTSAQKNPTAFYLCASRIQGAGGYTFGSGTRLTVV.

This clone has a handful of counts. The chain couples TRBV4-2 to TRBJ2-1, with TRBD1 matching 12 bases. Germline CDR1 reads LGHNA; CDR2 reads YNFKEQ. Trimming took 1 base from V and 9 from J; bases not matched to a gene: 7. The CDR3 totals 16 residues. The CDR3 loop reads CASSQAPGQGASEQFF. CDR3 bases: TGTGCCAGCAGCCAAGCTCCGGGACAGGGGGCATCTGAGCAGTTCTTC.

At least ten counts were recorded for this clone. The V call is TRBV9, the J call TRBJ2-1; tentatively, D is TRBD1 (5 bases). V was shortened by 1 base and J by 8 bases, with 13 bases between the two germline ends. From germline, CDR1 is SGDLS and CDR2 YYNGEE. The CDR3 runs 14 residues. The CDR3 nucleotides are TGTGCCAGCAGCGTAAGGGGTACTTCGGATGAGCAGTTCTTC. Amino acid sequence: CASSVRGTSDEQFF.

The chain combines TRBV6-1 with TRBJ1-5, with 8 positions matching TRBD1. Trimming cost V 6 bases and J 2 bases; bases outside gene matches: 6. CDR3 length: 15 amino acids. Per germline, CDR1 MNHNS and CDR2 SASEGT. The CDR3 coding sequence is TGTGCCAGCAGCGGGGGACAGGACCGCAATCAGCCCCAGCATTTT. Protein product: CASSGGQDRNQPQHF.

This clone was detected ten times or more. This chain joins TRBV28 and TRBJ2-7; the D is unclear. The V gene lost 2 bases and the J gene lost 3 bases, with 8 bases spanning the gap. The CDR3 length is 13 residues. Germline V gene sequence: CDR1 MDHEN, CDR2 SYDVKM. The CDR3 protein is CASSLQTFYEQYF. CDR3 DNA sequence: TGTGCCAGCAGTTTACAGACATTCTACGAGCAGTACTTC.

The chain links TRBV30 to TRBJ2-1; 8 nucleotides line up with TRBD2. The CDR3 is 15 residues long. After removal of 0 bases from V and 4 bases from J, the junction contained 5 bases not matched to a gene. Looked up from germline, CDR1 is GTSNPN and CDR2 is SVGIG (reference sequence). The CDR3 coding sequence is TGTGCCTGGAGTGTACTGAGCGGGGGTTACAATGAGCAGTTCTTC. It yields the protein CAWSVLSGGYNEQFF.

This clone has only a few counts. The chain joins TRBV5-4 to TRBJ1-2, with 8 bases aligning to TRBD1. Germline CDR1 SGHNT, CDR2 YYREEE (reference sequence). The CDR3 contains 16 residues. The trim removed 4 bases at V and 10 bases at J, leaving 18 bases unmatched. CDR3 in amino acids: CASSNGQGGSLHDYTF. The CDR3, as DNA: TGTGCCAGCAGCAATGGACAGGGAGGCTCCCTTCATGACTACACCTTC.

This clone occurred a few times. The V and J genes are TRBV5-4 and TRBJ2-1; 13 nucleotides line up with TRBD2. The CDR3 is 16 residues long. Germline V gene sequence: CDR1 SGHNT, CDR2 YYREEE (reference sequence). V was pared by 0 bases and J by 7 bases, with 4 bases of the junction left unmatched. The CDR3 DNA follows: TGTGCCAGCAGCTTGGGGACTAGCGGGGGATGGAATGAGCAGTTCTTC. Translated, it gives CASSLGTSGGWNEQFF.